This T cell receptor (beta chain) was observed in a study of T cells in tuberculosis (dated by TCRdb to the late 2010s). In terms of the full investigation: To characterize T cells specific for the mycobacterial lipid antigen glucose monomycolate (GMM), the study used CD1B tetramers together with high-throughput TCR immunosequencing. A South African clinical cohort compared IGRA-negative adolescents, IGRA-positive adolescents with latent tuberculosis and adults with active tuberculosis, more than 9 per group.

CDR1 is given as SGHNT and CDR2 as YYREEE, both from the germline V gene (reference sequence). V is trimmed back by 0 bases and J by 14 bases, and the junction contains 6 bases that no gene match accounts for. Including cysteine and phenylalanine, the CDR3 has 15 amino acids. Just the 45-base CDR3 DNA is kept, in frame starting at base 1. At study entry, a tuberculin skin test and the QuantiFERON-TB GOLD In-Tube IGRA were used to screen adolescents for latent tuberculosis infection. Immunosequencing was performed on unsorted cryopreserved PBMC and covered around 100,000 T cells per clinical donor on average. Eleven high schools in the Worcester region of the Western Cape, South Africa, served as enrollment sites for adolescents aged 12 to 18 years. Approximately 10 adolescents infected with M. tuberculosis and ten uninfected adolescents were chosen and matched for age and sex. Adolescent PBMC were isolated from freshly drawn heparinized blood by density centrifugation and cryopreserved.

Here is what the overall study found, with its caveats: The smaller NN-distances were partly driven by shorter CDR3-alpha lengths in active tuberculosis patients, and the difference for TCR-beta did not reach statistical significance. A classifier using the diverse GMM-specific repertoire reached 87% accuracy (AUROC around 0.91), compared with 60% to 70% accuracy using GEM motif frequencies. Clinical samples were chosen by availability of cryopreserved specimens, and active tuberculosis cases were adults while controls were adolescents. Active tuberculosis TCR-alpha repertoires showed smaller mean NN-distances to GMM-specific TCRs than IGRA-negative controls, suggesting clonal expansion of these TCRs.

As regards this clone: The clone's antigen remains unknown. Base qualities are not provided; no much larger clone lies one nucleotide away.

TCR libraries were generated with the immunoSEQ multiplex PCR assay, using TCR-beta and/or TCR-alpha/delta assays for each sample. Amplified TCR libraries were sequenced on the Illumina high-throughput platform. The study's own analysis went as follows. Clustering and dimensionality reduction relied on pairwise TCRdist distances among GMM-specific receptors from T cells that were either sorted ex vivo or expanded in vitro. The score assigned to each clinical repertoire was mean NN-distance, meaning the average TCRdist to the nearest 10% of tetramer-positive reference sequences. GEM TCR motif frequency was calculated as the fraction of unique TCRs that matched known GEM sequences in V/J usage and CDR3 length. Active tuberculosis was classified by linear discriminant analysis with leave-one-out cross-validation, implemented in scikit-learn. TCRdb stores this immuneACCESS table with in-frame sequences only. Part of the clones is absent; in the studies checked, under half of the shortfall reflects unresolved V genes, and no reason is known for the rest. V and J calls and clone size are copied from that table; D and trimming were computed from the DNA. The sample table contains about 40,000 clones; only one count was recorded for 94% of them. Roughly an eighth of the sample rests with the top ten.

The chain was built from TRBV5-4 and TRBJ1-6, and TRBD1 matches 12 of the central bases. This sequence was found in a donor aged 10-30 years with latent tuberculosis or without tuberculosis infection. Some clones in this sample may be carry-over from other donors' samples. Sequences were obtained from PBMCs. Here the CDR3 is given as CASSLGGTGGQALHF. The nucleotide sequence reads as follows: TGTGCCAGCAGCTTGGGGGGGACAGGGGGCCAGGCCCTCCACTTT.